The clone carrying this T cell receptor (beta chain) was seen at least ten times. The data belong to a study of early T cells in non-severe SARS-CoV-2 infection. Individual cDNA molecules received unique molecular identifiers during library preparation. TCRdb reprocessed the 5' RACE reads via MiXCR and lists one record per CDR3 protein. The sample yields around 57,000 distinct CDR3 sequences, roughly 8% seen once. The V end lost 4 bases, the J end lost 6 bases, and 16 bases lay between the germline ends. The CDR3 runs to 15 residues. CDR1 is SGHTA, CDR2 FQGNSA, per germline. The gene calls are TRBV7-2 and TRBJ2-1; maybe TRBD2 (5 bases). The TCR originated in an adult who was a healthcare worker with PCR-confirmed SARS-CoV-2 infection or an uninfected control (not recorded which). The sequenced sample was whole blood. The CDR3 spells CASSSDGIRLNEQFF. In DNA form, the CDR3 reads TGTGCCAGCAGCTCTGACGGGATCCGACTCAATGAGCAGTTCTTC.